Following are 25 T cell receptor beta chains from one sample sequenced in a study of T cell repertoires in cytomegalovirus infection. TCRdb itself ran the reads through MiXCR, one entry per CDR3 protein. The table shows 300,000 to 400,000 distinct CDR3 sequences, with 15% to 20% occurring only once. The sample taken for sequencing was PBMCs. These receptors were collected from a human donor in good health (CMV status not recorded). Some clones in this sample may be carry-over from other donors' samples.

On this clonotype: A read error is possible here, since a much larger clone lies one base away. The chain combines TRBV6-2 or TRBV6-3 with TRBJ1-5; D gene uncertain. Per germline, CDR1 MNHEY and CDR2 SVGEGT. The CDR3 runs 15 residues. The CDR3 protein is CASSSTEKVDQPKHF. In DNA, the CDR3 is TGTGCCAGCAGTTCCACAGAGAAGGTGGATCAGCCCAAGCATTTT.

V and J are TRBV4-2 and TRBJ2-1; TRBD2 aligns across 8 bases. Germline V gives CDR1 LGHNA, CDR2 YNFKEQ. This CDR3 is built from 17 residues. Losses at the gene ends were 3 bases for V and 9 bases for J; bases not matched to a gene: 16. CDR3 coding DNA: TGTGCCAGCAGCCACCTCCGGGGGGGGGAAGCGGTTACTGAGCAGTTCTTC. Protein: CASSHLRGGEAVTEQFF.

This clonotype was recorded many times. The CDR3 DNA reads as TGTGCCAGCAGCTTTAACAGGGGGCTTACTGAAGCTTTCTTT. Translating it yields CASSFNRGLTEAFF. The chain combines TRBV7-2 with TRBJ1-1; TRBD1 matches 9 bases. The CDR3 has 14 residues. Germline CDR1 SGHTA, CDR2 FQGNSA. With 3 bases clipped from V and 5 bases from J, the junction kept 4 bases outside the gene matches. Supplemented by reference TRBV7-2 and TRBJ1-1, the full variable domain reads GAGVSQSPSNKVTEKGKDVELRCDPISGHTALYWYRQSLGQGLEFLIYFQGNSAPDKSGLPSDRFSAERTGGSVSTLTIQRTQQEDSAVYLCASSFNRGLTEAFFGQGTRLTVV.

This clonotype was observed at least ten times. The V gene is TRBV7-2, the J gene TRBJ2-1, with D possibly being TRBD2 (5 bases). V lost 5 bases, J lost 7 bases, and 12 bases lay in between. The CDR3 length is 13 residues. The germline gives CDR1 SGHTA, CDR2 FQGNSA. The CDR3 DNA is TGTGCCAGCAGCCGCCAACTAGTAAATGAGCAGTTCTTC. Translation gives CASSRQLVNEQFF.

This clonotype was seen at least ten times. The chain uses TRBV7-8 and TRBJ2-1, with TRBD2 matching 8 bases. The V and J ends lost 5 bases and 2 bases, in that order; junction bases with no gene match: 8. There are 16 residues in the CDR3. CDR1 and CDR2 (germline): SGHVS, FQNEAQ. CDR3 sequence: CASSHARGGTYNEQFF. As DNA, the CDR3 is TGTGCCAGCAGCCACGCACGGGGGGGTACCTACAATGAGCAGTTCTTC.

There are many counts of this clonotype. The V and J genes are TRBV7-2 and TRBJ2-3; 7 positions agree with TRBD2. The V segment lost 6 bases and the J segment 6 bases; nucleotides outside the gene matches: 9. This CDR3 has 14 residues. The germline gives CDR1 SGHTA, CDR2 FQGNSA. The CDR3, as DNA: TGTGCCAGCAGGGCCACGGGGGGAGGGGATACGCAGTATTTT. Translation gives CASRATGGGDTQYF.

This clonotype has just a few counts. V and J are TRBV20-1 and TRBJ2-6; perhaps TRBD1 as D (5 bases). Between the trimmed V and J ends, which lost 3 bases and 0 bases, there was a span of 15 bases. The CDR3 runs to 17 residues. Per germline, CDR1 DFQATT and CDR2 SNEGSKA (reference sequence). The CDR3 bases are TGCAGTGCTAGTTGGGGCTCCCTCGACTCTGGGGCCAACGTCCTGACTTTC. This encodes CSASWGSLDSGANVLTF.

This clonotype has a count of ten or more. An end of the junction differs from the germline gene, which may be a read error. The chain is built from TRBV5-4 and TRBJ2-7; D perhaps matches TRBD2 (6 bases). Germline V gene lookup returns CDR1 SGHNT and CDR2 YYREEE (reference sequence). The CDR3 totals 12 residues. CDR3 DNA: TGTGCCAGCAGCTGGGCGGGATACGAGCAGTGCTTC. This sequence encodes CASSWAGYEQCF.

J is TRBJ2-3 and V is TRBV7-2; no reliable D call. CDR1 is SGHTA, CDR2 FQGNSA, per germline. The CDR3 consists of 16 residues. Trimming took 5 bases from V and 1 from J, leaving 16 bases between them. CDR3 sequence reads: CASSPRRRPGTDTQYF. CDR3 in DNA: TGTGCCAGCAGCCCCCGTCGGCGACCTGGCACAGATACGCAGTATTTT.

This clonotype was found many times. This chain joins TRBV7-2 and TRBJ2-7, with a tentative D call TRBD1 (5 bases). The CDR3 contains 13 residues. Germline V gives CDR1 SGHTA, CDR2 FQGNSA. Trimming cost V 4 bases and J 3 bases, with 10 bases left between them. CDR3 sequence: CASSSVQGYEQYF. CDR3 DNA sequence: TGTGCCAGCAGCTCCGTTCAGGGCTACGAGCAGTACTTC. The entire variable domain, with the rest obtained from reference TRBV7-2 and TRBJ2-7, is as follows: GAGVSQSPSNKVTEKGKDVELRCDPISGHTALYWYRQSLGQGLEFLIYFQGNSAPDKSGLPSDRFSAERTGGSVSTLTIQRTQQEDSAVYLCASSSVQGYEQYFGPGTRLTVT.

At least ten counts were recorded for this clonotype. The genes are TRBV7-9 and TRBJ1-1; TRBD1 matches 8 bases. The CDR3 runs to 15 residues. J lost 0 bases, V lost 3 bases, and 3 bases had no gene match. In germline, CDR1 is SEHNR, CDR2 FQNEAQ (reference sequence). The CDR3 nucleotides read TGTGCCAGCAGCTTGTTGACAGGGGTGAACACTGAAGCTTTCTTT. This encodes CASSLLTGVNTEAFF.

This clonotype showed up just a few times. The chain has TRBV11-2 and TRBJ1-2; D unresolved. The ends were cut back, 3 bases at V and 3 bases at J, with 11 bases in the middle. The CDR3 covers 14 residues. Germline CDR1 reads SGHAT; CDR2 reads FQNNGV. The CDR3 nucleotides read TGTGCCAGCAGCTTCGCATCGGGGTACTATGGCTACACCTTC. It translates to CASSFASGYYGYTF.

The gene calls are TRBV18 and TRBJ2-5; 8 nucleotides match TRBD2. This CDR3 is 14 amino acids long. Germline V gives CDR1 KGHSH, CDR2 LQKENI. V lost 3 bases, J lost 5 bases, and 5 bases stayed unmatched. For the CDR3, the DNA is TGTGCCAGCTCACCGCGGACTAGCACCGAGACCCAGTACTTC. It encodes CASSPRTSTETQYF. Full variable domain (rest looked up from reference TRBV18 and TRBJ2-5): NAGVMQNPRHLVRRRGQEARLRCSPMKGHSHVYWYRQLPEEGLKFMVYLQKENIIDESGMPKERFSAEFPKEGPSILRIQQVVRGDSAAYFCASSPRTSTETQYFGPGTRLLVL.

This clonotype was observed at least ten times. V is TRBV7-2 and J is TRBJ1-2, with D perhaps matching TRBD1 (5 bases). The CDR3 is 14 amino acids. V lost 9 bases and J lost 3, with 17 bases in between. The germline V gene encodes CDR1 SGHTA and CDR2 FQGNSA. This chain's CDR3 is CASGTRPSDYGYTF. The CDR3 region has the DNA TGTGCCAGTGGGACCCGCCCCTCGGACTATGGCTACACCTTC.

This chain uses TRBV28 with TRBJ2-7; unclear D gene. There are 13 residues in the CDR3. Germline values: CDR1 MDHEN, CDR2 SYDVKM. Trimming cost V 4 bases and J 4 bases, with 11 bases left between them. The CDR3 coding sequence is TGTGCCAGCAGTTCCCTGGGCCCATACGAGCAGTACTTC. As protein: CASSSLGPYEQYF.

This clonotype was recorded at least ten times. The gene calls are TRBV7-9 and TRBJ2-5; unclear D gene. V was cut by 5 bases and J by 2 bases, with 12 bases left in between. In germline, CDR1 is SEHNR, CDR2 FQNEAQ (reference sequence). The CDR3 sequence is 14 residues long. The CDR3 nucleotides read TGTGCCAGCAGCCGTACGAGAGCTCAAGAGACCCAGTACTTC. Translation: CASSRTRAQETQYF. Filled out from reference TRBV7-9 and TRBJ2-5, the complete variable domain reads DTGVSQNPRHKITKRGQNVTFRCDPISEHNRLYWYRQTLGQGPEFLTYFQNEAQLEKSRLLSDRFSAERPKGSFSTLEIQRTEQGDSAMYLCASSRTRAQETQYFGPGTRLLVL.

The CDR3 loop reads CANTSGESGELFF. The CDR3 DNA follows: TGTGCCAACACTAGCGGGGAGAGCGGGGAGCTGTTTTTT. This chain uses TRBV2 with TRBJ2-2; 10 bases are shared with TRBD2. The V segment lost 10 bases and the J segment 7 bases; nucleotides outside the gene matches: 6. Germline assignment: CDR1 SNHLY and CDR2 FYNNEI. This CDR3 comprises 13 residues.

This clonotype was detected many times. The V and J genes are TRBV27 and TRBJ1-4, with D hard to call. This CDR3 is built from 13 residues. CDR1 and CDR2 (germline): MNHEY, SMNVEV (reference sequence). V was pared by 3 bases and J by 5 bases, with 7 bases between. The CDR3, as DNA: TGTGCCAGCAGTTTGTCAGGAAATGAAAAACTGTTTTTT. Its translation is CASSLSGNEKLFF.

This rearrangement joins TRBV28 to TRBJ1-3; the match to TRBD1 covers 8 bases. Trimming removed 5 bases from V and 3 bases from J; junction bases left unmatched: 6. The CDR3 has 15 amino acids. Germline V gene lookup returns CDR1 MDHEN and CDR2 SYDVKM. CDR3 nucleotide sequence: TGTGCCAGCAGTCGAAACAGGGGGGGTGGAAACACCATATATTTT. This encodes CASSRNRGGGNTIYF.

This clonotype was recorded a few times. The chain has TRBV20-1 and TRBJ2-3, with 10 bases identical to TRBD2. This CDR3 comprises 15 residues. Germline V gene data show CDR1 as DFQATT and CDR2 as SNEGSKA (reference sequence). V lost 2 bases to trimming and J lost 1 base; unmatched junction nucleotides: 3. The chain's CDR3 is CSARTGTSGTDTQYF. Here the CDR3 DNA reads TGCAGTGCTAGAACCGGGACTAGCGGCACAGATACGCAGTATTTT.

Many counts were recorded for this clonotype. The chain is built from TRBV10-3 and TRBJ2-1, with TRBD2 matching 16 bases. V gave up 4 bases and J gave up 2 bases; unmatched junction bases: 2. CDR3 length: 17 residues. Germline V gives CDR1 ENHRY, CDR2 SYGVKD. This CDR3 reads CAISVGTSGRAYNEQFF. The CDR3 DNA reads TGTGCCATCAGTGTAGGGACTAGCGGGAGGGCCTACAATGAGCAGTTCTTC.

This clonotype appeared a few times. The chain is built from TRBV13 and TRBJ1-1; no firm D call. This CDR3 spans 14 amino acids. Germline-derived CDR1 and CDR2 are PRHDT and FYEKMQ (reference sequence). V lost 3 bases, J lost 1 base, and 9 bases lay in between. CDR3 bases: TGTGCCAGCAGCTTCAGGCAGGAGAACACTGAAGCTTTCTTT. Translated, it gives CASSFRQENTEAFF.

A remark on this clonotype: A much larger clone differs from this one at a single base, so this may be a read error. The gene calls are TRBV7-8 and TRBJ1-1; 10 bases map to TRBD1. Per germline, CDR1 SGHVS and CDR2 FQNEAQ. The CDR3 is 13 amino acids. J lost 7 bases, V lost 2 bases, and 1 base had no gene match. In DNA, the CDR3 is TGTGCCAGCAGCTTAAGGACAGGGGGTGAAGCTTTCTTT. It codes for CASSLRTGGEAFF.

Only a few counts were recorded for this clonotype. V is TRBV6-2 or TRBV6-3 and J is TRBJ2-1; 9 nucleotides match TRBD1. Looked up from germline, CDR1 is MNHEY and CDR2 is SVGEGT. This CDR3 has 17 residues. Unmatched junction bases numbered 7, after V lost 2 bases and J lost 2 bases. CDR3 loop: CASSYARTGETYNEQFF. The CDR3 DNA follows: TGTGCCAGCAGTTACGCCAGGACAGGGGAGACCTACAATGAGCAGTTCTTC.

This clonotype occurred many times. CDR3 region: CASRLNYRTADSPLHF. CDR3 sequence (DNA): TGTGCCAGCAGGCTAAATTACCGGACGGCGGATTCACCCCTCCACTTT. The V and J genes are TRBV6-1 and TRBJ1-6; D not resolved. The germline V gene encodes CDR1 MNHNS and CDR2 SASEGT. V was cut by 6 bases and J by 8 bases, with 20 bases left in between. The CDR3 extends over 16 amino acids.